This is a list of T cell receptor beta chains from one sample in a study of identical twins. Each CDR3 protein is one row after TCRdb ran MiXCR on the 5' RACE reads. Among about 920,000 distinct CDR3 sequences listed, 9% to 15% were seen once. These data also featured in a second study, about yellow fever vaccine responses in identical twins.

Source material: PBMCs. Receptor source: a young woman in good health. CDR3s include the opening cysteine and the closing phenylalanine or tryptophan. A D gene is named only where the DNA matches it firmly. Size values are once, few and many counts, or a class for expanded clones, and some rows have none.

abundance: once
v_gene: TRBV2
d_gene: NA
j_gene: TRBJ1-1
CDR3nt: TGTGCCAGCAACCCGAGGGGACTAAACACTGAAGCTTTCTTT
CDR3aa: CASNPRGLNTEAFF

abundance: few
v_gene: TRBV3-1
d_gene: TRBD2
j_gene: TRBJ2-7
CDR3nt: TGTGCCAGCAGCCGAGCGGGAGGGTTCTACGAGCAGTACTTC
CDR3aa: CASSRAGGFYEQYF

abundance: many
v_gene: TRBV5-1
d_gene: TRBD2
j_gene: TRBJ2-7
CDR3nt: TGCGCCAGCAGCTCGGGACTAGCGGGTGAGCAGTACTTC
CDR3aa: CASSSGLAGEQYF

abundance: NA
v_gene: TRBV20-1
d_gene: NA
j_gene: TRBJ2-1
CDR3nt: TGCAGTGCTAGAGGCCGGCGGCCACTCTGGTGGTCGAGCTCCTACAATGAGCAGTTCTTC
CDR3aa: CSARGRRPLWWSSSYNEQFF

abundance: many
v_gene: TRBV4-1
d_gene: NA
j_gene: TRBJ2-2
CDR3nt: TGCGCCAGCAGCCAGGGCTCACAGATGAACACCGGGGAGCTGTTTTTT
CDR3aa: CASSQGSQMNTGELFF

abundance: few
v_gene: TRBV6-6
d_gene: NA
j_gene: TRBJ1-1
CDR3nt: TGTGCCAGCAGTTACGGTAGGGATGTGGTCTTT
CDR3aa: CASSYGRDVVF

abundance: few
v_gene: TRBV29-1
d_gene: TRBD1
j_gene: TRBJ2-7
CDR3nt: TGCAGCGTAAGGACAGGGGTCTACGAGCAGTACTTC
CDR3aa: CSVRTGVYEQYF

abundance: NA
v_gene: TRBV18
d_gene: NA
j_gene: TRBJ2-2
CDR3nt: TGTGCCAGCTCACCTCCCAGACAGGGACTCAACACCGGGGAGCTGTTTTTT
CDR3aa: CASSPPRQGLNTGELFF

abundance: NA
v_gene: TRBV4-1
d_gene: NA
j_gene: TRBJ2-1
CDR3nt: TGCGCCAGCAGCCCCCGCCGGACAAGCTCCTACAATGAGCAGTTCTTC
CDR3aa: CASSPRRTSSYNEQFF

abundance: NA
v_gene: TRBV10-3
d_gene: NA
j_gene: TRBJ2-1
CDR3nt: TGTGCCATCAGTGGAGATCCGGGCCCAAGCTCCTACAATGAGCAGTTCTTC
CDR3aa: CAISGDPGPSSYNEQFF

abundance: NA
v_gene: TRBV6-4
d_gene: NA
j_gene: TRBJ2-3
CDR3nt: TGTGCCAGCAGCCGGGACGGGGAGATCACAGATACGCAGTATTTT
CDR3aa: CASSRDGEITDTQYF

abundance: NA
v_gene: TRBV12-3/TRBV12-4
d_gene: NA
j_gene: TRBJ2-5
CDR3nt: TGTGCCAGCAGCCAAAGACTAGTCCCGATCGAGACCCAGTACTTC
CDR3aa: CASSQRLVPIETQYF

abundance: once
v_gene: TRBV29-1
d_gene: TRBD1
j_gene: TRBJ2-5
CDR3nt: TGCAGCGTTGATGTAGGGGACAGGGTTGAGACCCAGTACTTC
CDR3aa: CSVDVGDRVETQYF

abundance: many
v_gene: TRBV5-1
d_gene: NA
j_gene: TRBJ2-7
CDR3nt: TGCGCCAGCAGGGACAGAGTCTCCTACGAGCAGTACTTC
CDR3aa: CASRDRVSYEQYF

abundance: NA
v_gene: TRBV7-3
d_gene: NA
j_gene: TRBJ2-7
CDR3nt: TGTGCCAGCAGCTTCGATATTGTCGGGGCGTACGAGCAGTACTTC
CDR3aa: CASSFDIVGAYEQYF

abundance: few
v_gene: TRBV12-3/TRBV12-4
d_gene: NA
j_gene: TRBJ2-1
CDR3nt: TGTGCCAGCAGTTTACGAGGGAGCGGAGGCAATGAGCAGTTCTTC
CDR3aa: CASSLRGSGGNEQFF

abundance: NA
v_gene: TRBV20-1
d_gene: TRBD2
j_gene: TRBJ2-2
CDR3nt: TGCAGTGCAGCTACCCCCAGCGGGGCTTCGAACACCGGGGAGCTGTTTTTT
CDR3aa: CSAATPSGASNTGELFF

abundance: NA
v_gene: TRBV11-2
d_gene: TRBD2
j_gene: TRBJ2-1
CDR3nt: TGTGCCAGCAGCTTAGGGAGGACTAGCGGAAAGCAGTTCTTC
CDR3aa: CASSLGRTSGKQFF

abundance: many
v_gene: TRBV4-1
d_gene: NA
j_gene: TRBJ1-6
CDR3nt: TGCGCCAGCAGCCAAAAGGAGGGGGGTTCACCCCTCCACTTT
CDR3aa: CASSQKEGGSPLHF

abundance: many
v_gene: TRBV25-1
d_gene: NA
j_gene: TRBJ1-1
CDR3nt: TGTGCCAGCAGTGAACCGGGACGCGACACTGAAGCTTTCTTT
CDR3aa: CASSEPGRDTEAFF

abundance: few
v_gene: TRBV10-3
d_gene: NA
j_gene: TRBJ2-3
CDR3nt: TGTGCCATCAGTGAAGAGGGCCCGGTAGCCGATACGCAGTATTTT
CDR3aa: CAISEEGPVADTQYF

abundance: NA
v_gene: TRBV29-1
d_gene: NA
j_gene: TRBJ2-3
CDR3nt: TGCAGCGTTGAATTTGGAGTCGGGGGCACAGATACGCAGTATTTT
CDR3aa: CSVEFGVGGTDTQYF

abundance: many
v_gene: TRBV4-1
d_gene: NA
j_gene: TRBJ2-3
CDR3nt: TGCGCCAGCAGCTATCGTAGTAGCGGAATCACAGATACGCAGTATTTT
CDR3aa: CASSYRSSGITDTQYF

abundance: NA
v_gene: TRBV28
d_gene: TRBD2
j_gene: TRBJ2-1
CDR3nt: TGTGCCAGCAGTTTCGTCGTGGGTAGCGGGGGACTTTACAATGAGCAGTTCTTC
CDR3aa: CASSFVVGSGGLYNEQFF

abundance: NA
v_gene: TRBV27
d_gene: NA
j_gene: TRBJ2-3
CDR3nt: TGTGCCAGCAGTACTCGGGTCAGGGAAATGGGCACAGATGCGCAGTATTTT
CDR3aa: CASSTRVREMGTDAQYF

abundance: few
v_gene: TRBV4-2
d_gene: TRBD2
j_gene: TRBJ2-7
CDR3nt: TGTGCCAGCAGCCAAGATTTGCCCAGCGGGAATTACTACGAGCAGTACTTC
CDR3aa: CASSQDLPSGNYYEQYF

abundance: many
v_gene: TRBV4-1
d_gene: NA
j_gene: TRBJ2-1
CDR3nt: TGCGCCAGCAGCCAAGAATGGGCGGATGAGCAGTTCTTC
CDR3aa: CASSQEWADEQFF

abundance: NA
v_gene: TRBV12-3/TRBV12-4
d_gene: TRBD1
j_gene: TRBJ2-5
CDR3nt: TGTGCCAGCAGTAAAAACTCAGGGGGCAGTGAGACCCAGTACTTC
CDR3aa: CASSKNSGGSETQYF

abundance: many
v_gene: TRBV4-1
d_gene: NA
j_gene: TRBJ2-5
CDR3nt: TGCGCCAGCAGCCAAGATTCAGAGACCCAGTACTTC
CDR3aa: CASSQDSETQYF

abundance: NA
v_gene: TRBV12-3/TRBV12-4
d_gene: NA
j_gene: TRBJ2-1
CDR3nt: TGTGCCAGCAGAGGGCCGGGACGGAACTTATACAATGAGCAGTTCTTC
CDR3aa: CASRGPGRNLYNEQFF

abundance: many
v_gene: TRBV24-1
d_gene: NA
j_gene: TRBJ2-3
CDR3nt: TGTGCCACCAGTGATCTCCGAGGACAATTCGGCACAGATACGCAGTATTTT
CDR3aa: CATSDLRGQFGTDTQYF

abundance: few
v_gene: TRBV10-3
d_gene: TRBD1
j_gene: TRBJ2-5
CDR3nt: TGTGCCATCAGTGAGTCGGGAGACAGGGCGACGGAGACCCAGTACTTC
CDR3aa: CAISESGDRATETQYF

abundance: few
v_gene: TRBV20-1
d_gene: TRBD2
j_gene: TRBJ2-1
CDR3nt: TGCTGTGCTAGAGATTCATCTGAGCTAGCGGGGTACAATGAGCAGTTCTTC
CDR3aa: CCARDSSELAGYNEQFF

abundance: NA
v_gene: TRBV7-8
d_gene: TRBD2
j_gene: TRBJ2-5
CDR3nt: TGTGCCAGCAGCTTATGGCGGGAGGAGGAAGAGACCCAGTACTTC
CDR3aa: CASSLWREEEETQYF

abundance: few
v_gene: TRBV5-1
d_gene: NA
j_gene: TRBJ2-1
CDR3nt: TGCGCCAGCAGTCTAGAGGAGAACTACAATGAGCAGTTCTTC
CDR3aa: CASSLEENYNEQFF

abundance: NA
v_gene: TRBV7-9
d_gene: NA
j_gene: TRBJ2-1
CDR3nt: TGTGCCAGCAGCTCCAAGCCAGGGTACAATGAGCAGTTCTTC
CDR3aa: CASSSKPGYNEQFF

abundance: many
v_gene: TRBV20-1
d_gene: NA
j_gene: TRBJ2-1
CDR3nt: TGCAGTGTGGGGACTCTCTACAATGAGCAGTTCTTC
CDR3aa: CSVGTLYNEQFF

abundance: few
v_gene: TRBV6-2/TRBV6-3
d_gene: NA
j_gene: TRBJ1-5
CDR3nt: TGTGCCAGCAGTCCAAGGGGAATGTTCTATCAGCCCCAGCATTTT
CDR3aa: CASSPRGMFYQPQHF

abundance: few
v_gene: TRBV4-1
d_gene: NA
j_gene: TRBJ2-6
CDR3nt: TGCGCCAGCAGCCCAAGAATAGGGGACGGGGCCAACGTCCTGACTTTC
CDR3aa: CASSPRIGDGANVLTF

abundance: many
v_gene: TRBV7-8
d_gene: NA
j_gene: TRBJ2-1
CDR3nt: TGTGCCAGCAGCCGCAGCCCATCTCAACAGTTCTACAATGAGCAGTTCTTC
CDR3aa: CASSRSPSQQFYNEQFF

abundance: NA
v_gene: TRBV2
d_gene: NA
j_gene: TRBJ2-1
CDR3nt: TGTGCCAGCAGTGAACGGGGTGGGGGGGCCGTTTCCTACAATGAGCAGTTCTTC
CDR3aa: CASSERGGGAVSYNEQFF

abundance: NA
v_gene: TRBV12-5
d_gene: NA
j_gene: TRBJ1-2
CDR3nt: TGTGCTAGTGGTTCGCCCACGGGGAGGGATGGCTACACCTTC
CDR3aa: CASGSPTGRDGYTF

abundance: NA
v_gene: TRBV4-2
d_gene: TRBD2
j_gene: TRBJ2-2
CDR3nt: TGTGCCAGCAGCCAAGATCAGGGACTAGCGGACACCGGGGAGCTGTTTTTT
CDR3aa: CASSQDQGLADTGELFF

abundance: NA
v_gene: TRBV9
d_gene: NA
j_gene: TRBJ1-2
CDR3nt: TGTGCCAGCAGCGTAGGGGTGTTTGGCTACACCTTC
CDR3aa: CASSVGVFGYTF

abundance: NA
v_gene: TRBV14
d_gene: NA
j_gene: TRBJ1-2
CDR3nt: TGTGCCAGCAGCCAAGGTGACTTCTATGGCTACACCTTC
CDR3aa: CASSQGDFYGYTF